What follows are 21 T cell receptor beta chains derived from one specimen sequenced in a study of cytomegalovirus exposure and HLA in healthy donors. Primers included in the PCR were 60 Vbeta and 13 Jbeta primers. Clones were read by immunoSEQ multiplex PCR, and TCRdb kept only the in-frame ones, dropping some. This sample contains under 200,000 clones. The sequencing sample was made of PBMCs. The receptors come from a man aged 25-45 years in good health and CMV-seronegative.

The chain recombines TRBV27 with TRBJ2-7, with TRBD2 matching 8 bases. CDR1 MNHEY and CDR2 SMNVEV come from the germline V gene (reference sequence). This CDR3 comprises 15 residues. The J segment lost 2 bases and the V segment lost 3 bases, leaving 6 bases of the junction unmatched. The CDR3 reads CASSFIIGRAYEQYF. CDR3 bases: TGTGCCAGCAGTTTCATCATCGGGAGGGCCTACGAGCAGTACTTC.

The rearrangement links TRBV6-1 to TRBJ2-3; tentatively, D is TRBD2 (5 bases). The V gene lost 3 bases and the J gene lost 2 bases, with 12 bases spanning the gap. This CDR3 is 15 amino acids long. Germline CDR1 reads MNHNS; CDR2 reads SASEGT. The CDR3 sequence is CASSEWAGDTDTQYF. The CDR3 nucleotides read TGTGCCAGCAGTGAGTGGGCGGGCGACACAGATACGCAGTATTTT.

This chain uses TRBV28 with TRBJ2-7; TRBD1 matches 10 bases. The CDR3 contains 15 residues. J was trimmed by 5 bases and V by 7 bases; bases with no gene match: 11. The germline CDR1 and CDR2 sequences are MDHEN and SYDVKM. DNA for the CDR3: TGTGCCAGCATCCTAGGGGGGACAGGGGTGCACGAGCAGTACTTC. Encoded protein: CASILGGTGVHEQYF.

V is TRBV6-5 and J is TRBJ2-1; no clear D gene. V was pared by 0 bases and J by 7 bases, with 16 bases between. This CDR3 has 16 residues. Germline CDR1 reads MNHEY; CDR2 reads SVGAGI. The CDR3 region is CASSYSNTPRGNEQFF. CDR3 DNA sequence: TGTGCCAGCAGTTACTCGAACACGCCCCGAGGTAATGAGCAGTTCTTC.

The V gene is TRBV5-4, the J gene TRBJ2-7, with unresolved D. Germline CDR1 reads SGHNT; CDR2 reads YYREEE (reference sequence). The CDR3 runs 11 residues. With 4 bases removed from V and 7 bases from J, the gap between germline ends came to 9 bases. This chain's CDR3 is CASSLVEEQYF. The DNA of the CDR3 is TGTGCCAGCAGCCTGGTGGAGGAGCAGTACTTC.

The chain combines TRBV6-5 with TRBJ1-2; a weak D match, TRBD1 (6 bases). Per germline, CDR1 MNHEY and CDR2 SVGAGI. This CDR3 has 14 residues. V was clipped by 6 bases and J by 2 bases, with 13 bases between them. The CDR3 is CASSSNRENYGYTF. The CDR3 DNA follows: TGTGCCAGCAGCTCAAACAGGGAGAACTATGGCTACACCTTC.

The V call is TRBV28, the J call TRBJ2-1, with D possibly matching TRBD2 (7 bases). Germline V gene sequence: CDR1 MDHEN, CDR2 SYDVKM. Trimming pared 8 bases from V and 7 bases from J, leaving 18 bases between. The CDR3 loop spans 14 amino acids. In DNA, the CDR3 is TGTGCCAGCTCAAGGGGGGGGCCGAGGAATGAGCAGTTCTTC. Amino acid sequence: CASSRGGPRNEQFF.

The V and J genes are TRBV11-2 and TRBJ2-1; no firm D call. This CDR3 has 14 residues. Germline assignment: CDR1 SGHAT and CDR2 FQNNGV. Trimming left V 9 bases short and J 0 bases short, with 12 bases between. CDR3 in DNA: TGTGCCAGTGGAGACGGAAGCTCCTACAATGAGCAGTTCTTC. Its translation is CASGDGSSYNEQFF.

The V gene is TRBV18, the J gene TRBJ1-2; 8 bases agree with TRBD1. The length of the CDR3 is 14 residues. Trimming removed 3 bases from V and 8 bases from J; junction bases left unmatched: 8. Germline lookup yields CDR1 KGHSH and CDR2 LQKENI. CDR3 DNA sequence: TGTGCCAGCTCACCGGGACAGGTCATAGGCGGCTACACCTTC. Amino acids: CASSPGQVIGGYTF.

This chain connects TRBV5-4 to TRBJ2-5, with TRBD2 matching over 7 bases. V lost 6 bases and J lost 5; bases outside the gene matches: 13. The CDR3 consists of 15 residues. CDR1 and CDR2 (germline): SGHNT, YYREEE (reference sequence). CDR3 sequence reads: CASTLSGGNGETQYF. The DNA for the CDR3 is TGTGCCAGCACCCTTTCCGGGGGGAATGGGGAGACCCAGTACTTC.

J is TRBJ1-2 and V is TRBV29-1; no definite D call. Trimming took 1 base from V and 5 from J, leaving 11 bases between them. The CDR3 has 13 residues. Per germline, CDR1 SQVTM and CDR2 ANQGSEA. The CDR3 is CSVEVAPLYGYTF. DNA of the CDR3: TGCAGCGTTGAAGTGGCCCCCCTTTATGGCTACACCTTC. Based on the CDR3 plus reference TRBV29-1 and TRBJ1-2, the full variable domain is SAVISQKPSRDICQRGTSLTIQCQVDSQVTMMFWYRQQPGQSLTLIATANQGSEATYESGFVIDKFPISRPNLTFSTLTVSNMSPEDSSIYLCSVEVAPLYGYTFGSGTRLTVV.

The rearrangement uses TRBV30 and TRBJ1-5; unclear D gene. Trimming took 0 bases from V and 4 from J, leaving 10 bases between them. The CDR3 is made up of 14 amino acids. Germline-derived CDR1 and CDR2 are GTSNPN and SVGIG (reference sequence). This chain's CDR3 is CAWSVSQVNQPQHF. The CDR3 DNA reads as TGTGCCTGGAGTGTAAGTCAGGTTAATCAGCCCCAGCATTTT.

The V and J genes are TRBV6-7 and TRBJ2-7; 15 positions match TRBD2. TRBV6-7 is flagged as an ORF with uncertain function. V lost 8 bases, J lost 7 bases, and 9 bases stayed unmatched. This CDR3 contains 15 residues. CDR3 region: CASGLAGGPPREQYF. The CDR3 nucleotides read TGTGCCAGCGGACTAGCGGGAGGGCCGCCGAGGGAGCAGTACTTC.

The chain joins TRBV14 to TRBJ1-1; TRBD1 might be the D (5 bases). Per the germline V gene, CDR1 is SGHDN and CDR2 is FVKESK. The CDR3 is made up of 12 amino acids. V gave up 5 bases and J gave up 7 bases, with 11 bases separating them. The CDR3 region is CASSLGHLEAFF. The DNA of the CDR3 is TGTGCCAGCAGCTTAGGACACCTTGAAGCTTTCTTT.

Written as DNA, the CDR3 is TGTGCCAGCAGTGAGGACAGGGGCACTGAAGCTTTCTTT. As protein: CASSEDRGTEAFF. V usage is TRBV6-5 and J usage is TRBJ1-1, with 9 bases aligning to TRBD1. The CDR3 is made up of 13 amino acids. After removal of 5 bases from V and 4 bases from J, the junction contained 2 bases not matched to a gene. Germline values: CDR1 MNHEY, CDR2 SVGAGI.

The CDR3 protein is CATATGGVGYGYTF. Written as DNA, the CDR3 is TGTGCCACCGCAACAGGGGGCGTTGGGTATGGCTACACCTTC. This chain uses TRBV28 with TRBJ1-2; TRBD1 matches at 9 bases. V lost 10 bases, J lost 5 bases, and 11 bases stayed unmatched. Germline assignment: CDR1 MDHEN and CDR2 SYDVKM. The CDR3 totals 14 residues.

The gene calls are TRBV11-3 and TRBJ1-4; TRBD1 aligns across 7 bases. The CDR3 is 16 residues long. Trimming took 4 bases from V and 5 from J; bases not matched to a gene: 10. Germline V gene lookup returns CDR1 SGHNT and CDR2 YENEEA. Here the CDR3 DNA reads TGTGCCAGCAGCTCCCGATCGACAGGGCAAAATGAAAAACTGTTTTTT. Translating it yields CASSSRSTGQNEKLFF.

The rearrangement uses TRBV7-2 and TRBJ1-5, with D possibly TRBD1 on 5 matching bases. Germline V gene data show CDR1 as SGHTA and CDR2 as FQGNSA. The CDR3 is 15 amino acids. V lost 5 bases and J 0 bases, leaving 11 bases between the germline ends. DNA for the CDR3: TGTGCCAGCAGCCCAAAGGGGTTTAGCAATCAGCCCCAGCATTTT. Translating gives CASSPKGFSNQPQHF.

V and J are TRBV30 and TRBJ2-3; 9 bases are a match to TRBD1. V shed 0 bases, J shed 1 base, and the junction held 8 bases outside the gene matches. This CDR3 region has 17 residues. Germline V lookup: CDR1 GTSNPN, CDR2 SVGIG (reference sequence). CDR3 bases: TGTGCCTGGAGTGTCCTCCCGCGGACAGGGGGCACAGATACGCAGTATTTT. It specifies CAWSVLPRTGGTDTQYF.

The chain combines TRBV25-1 with TRBJ1-6; a weak D match, TRBD1 (5 bases). Trimming stripped 3 bases from V and 10 bases from J, with 13 bases between. CDR3 size: 14 residues. The V gene's germline CDR1 is MGHDK and CDR2 SYGVNS. CDR3 DNA sequence: TGTGCCAGCAGTGACCCGGACGGGGGATCACCCCTCCACTTT. Protein: CASSDPDGGSPLHF.

The chain joins TRBV7-2 to TRBJ2-7, with 8 bases identical to TRBD1. Per the germline V gene, CDR1 is SGHTA and CDR2 is FQGNSA. The CDR3 has 14 residues. V trimming: 5 bases; J trimming: 4 bases; junction bases outside the gene matches: 7. The CDR3 sequence is CASSLRGTGYEQYF. The CDR3 DNA is TGTGCCAGCAGCCTTCGCGGGACAGGTTACGAGCAGTACTTC. The whole variable domain, filled in from reference TRBV7-2 and TRBJ2-7, reads GAGVSQSPSNKVTEKGKDVELRCDPISGHTALYWYRQSLGQGLEFLIYFQGNSAPDKSGLPSDRFSAERTGGSVSTLTIQRTQQEDSAVYLCASSLRGTGYEQYFGPGTRLTVT.